These T cell receptor beta chains were read from a single sample in a study of blood T cell repertoires in COVID-19. Sequencing was performed with immunoSEQ multiplex PCR; in TCRdb, only in-frame clones are kept and a portion is missing. The sample contains about 74,000 clones, under 95% of which appear only once. The specimen was peripheral blood. These receptors came from an older woman with active COVID-19. Each CDR3 is given with its conserved first and last residue. The order of the fields is V gene, J gene, clone size, D gene, CDR3 DNA, CDR3 protein. D genes are given only for firm matches. Expanded clones are given a class, and other clones once, few, many or no size at all.

>TRBV11-2|TRBJ2-1|.|TRBD1
TGTGCCAGCAGCGCACAGGGGGGATTTTACAATGAGCAGTTCTTC
CASSAQGGFYNEQFF
>TRBV27|TRBJ2-7|.|TRBD2
TGTGCCAGCAGTTTTGGGTCTAGCGGGGCCTACGAGCAGTACTTC
CASSFGSSGAYEQYF
>TRBV11-2|TRBJ2-1|.|TRBD2
TGTGCCAGCAGCAAACGACTAGCGGGGAGGAATGAGCAGTTCTTC
CASSKRLAGRNEQFF
>TRBV5-1|TRBJ2-1|once|TRBD2
TGCGCCAGCAGTTTGAGGAGGACTAGCGGGAGTATGGGCAATGAGCAGTTCTTC
CASSLRRTSGSMGNEQFF
>TRBV29-1|TRBJ2-7|.|TRBD2
TGCAGCGTTGAAGATCTTTCGGGAGGGCTCTTCTTC
CSVEDLSGGLFF
>TRBV5-4|TRBJ2-3|.|TRBD1
TGTGCCAGCAGCTCCGGGACAGCTGGGCCAGATACGCAGTATTTT
CASSSGTAGPDTQYF
>TRBV3-1/TRBV3-2|TRBJ2-1|.|TRBD2
TGTGCCAGCAGTCAAACATGGGGCGGGAGCGAAACACAGTTCTTC
CASSQTWGGSETQFF
>TRBV18|TRBJ1-4|.|.
TGTGCCAGCTCACGAACAGTTAATGAAAAACTGTTTTTT
CASSRTVNEKLFF
>TRBV7-7|TRBJ2-1|.|TRBD2
TGTGCCAGCAGTAGGTGGACTAGCGGTAATGAGCAGTTCTTC
CASSRWTSGNEQFF
>TRBV28|TRBJ2-5|.|.
TGTGCCAGCAGTGAATATGCGACACAAGAGACCCAGTACTTC
CASSEYATQETQYF
>TRBV18|TRBJ2-3|.|TRBD1
TGTGCCAGCTCTCCGGGACAGGGGGCAGATACGCAGTATTTT
CASSPGQGADTQYF
>TRBV5-1|TRBJ1-3|.|TRBD1
TGCGCCAGCTCAGCGGGACAGGGGGCGACTGGCACTGGAAACACCATATATTTT
CASSAGQGATGTGNTIYF
>TRBV2|TRBJ1-2|.|TRBD1
TGTGCCAGCAGGGGCAGGGGGAACTATGGCTACACCTTC
CASRGRGNYGYTF
>TRBV19|TRBJ2-1|.|TRBD1
TGTGCCAGTAGGACCGGGACAGGAGGCTACAATGAGCAGTTCTTC
CASRTGTGGYNEQFF
>TRBV24-1|TRBJ1-5|.|.
TGTGCCACCAACCCAGGGAGGGGTCAGCCCCAGCATTTT
CATNPGRGQPQHF
>TRBV6-6|TRBJ2-3|.|TRBD1
TGTGCCAGCAGTTACCCGGCTGGACAGGGATCTCAGTATTTT
CASSYPAGQGSQYF
>TRBV23-1|TRBJ2-1|.|TRBD2
TGCGCCAGCAGTCAAGCTAGCGGGGGGAATGAGCAGTTCTTC
CASSQASGGNEQFF
>TRBV2|TRBJ1-2|.|.
TGTGCCAGCAGTAGAACCCAGGGTACAAGGGGCTACACCTTC
CASSRTQGTRGYTF
>TRBV9|TRBJ2-5|.|.
TGTGCCAGCAGCGTAGCCGCAGGGCTTGACGAGACCCAGTACTTC
CASSVAAGLDETQYF
>TRBV28|TRBJ1-5|.|.
TGTGCCAGCAATACCGGGATGACTAGCAATCAGCCCCAGCATTTT
CASNTGMTSNQPQHF
>TRBV18|TRBJ1-5|.|TRBD1
TGTGCCAGCTCACCTCAGGGGGCGGGCAATCAGCCCCAGCATTTT
CASSPQGAGNQPQHF
>TRBV28|TRBJ1-1|.|.
TGTGCCAGCAGTTTGTTAGTTGGGACAGAAGCTTTCTTT
CASSLLVGTEAFF